The entry below gives a single T cell receptor beta chain sequence along with its context. This entry comes from a study of shared clonotypes between healthy human individuals. The protocol was immunoSEQ multiplex PCR, while the TCRdb copy is restricted to in-frame clones and leaves out a portion. The profile shows approximately 530,000 clones, 96% of them singletons. Germline CDR1 reads SGHTA; CDR2 reads FQGNSA. The CDR3 is 14 amino acids. The V gene lost 1 base and the J gene lost 3 bases, with 9 bases spanning the gap. The sequencing input was naive CD4+ T cells sorted from blood. Subset denoted: CD45RA+ positively selected. The chain has TRBV7-2 and TRBJ1-1; D possibly corresponds to TRBD1 (5 bases). The receptor comes from a woman in her 30s in good health. The CDR3 protein is CASSLVPRDTEAFF. CDR3 DNA: TGTGCCAGCAGCTTAGTCCCCAGGGACACTGAAGCTTTCTTT.